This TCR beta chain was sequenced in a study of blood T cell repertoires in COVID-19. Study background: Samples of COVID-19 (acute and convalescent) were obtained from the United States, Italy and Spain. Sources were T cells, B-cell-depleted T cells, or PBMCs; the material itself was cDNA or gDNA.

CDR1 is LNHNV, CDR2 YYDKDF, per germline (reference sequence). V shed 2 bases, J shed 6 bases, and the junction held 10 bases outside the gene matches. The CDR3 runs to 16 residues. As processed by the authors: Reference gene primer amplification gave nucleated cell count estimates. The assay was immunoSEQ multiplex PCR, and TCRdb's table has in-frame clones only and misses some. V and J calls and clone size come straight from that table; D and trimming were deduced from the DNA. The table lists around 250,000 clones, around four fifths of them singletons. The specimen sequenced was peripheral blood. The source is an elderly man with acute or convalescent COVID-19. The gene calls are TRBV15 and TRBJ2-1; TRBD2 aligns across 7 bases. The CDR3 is CATSRLVTGGSNEQFF. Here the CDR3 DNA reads TGTGCCACCAGCAGACTAGTGACGGGCGGGAGCAATGAGCAGTTCTTC.